The 27 T cell receptor beta chains in this list originate from one sample, sequenced in a study of cytomegalovirus exposure and HLA in healthy donors. The PCR had 60 Vbeta and 13 Jbeta primers. Repertoires were generated with immunoSEQ multiplex PCR, while TCRdb's copy carries only in-frame clones and drops some. This table has about 130,000 clones, about 80% appearing once. Input material: PBMCs. These receptors were obtained from a girl aged 2-10 years in good health and CMV-seronegative.

This clone was seen a handful of times. The genes are TRBV4-1 and TRBJ2-3, with 9 bases fitting TRBD2. Germline-derived CDR1 and CDR2 are MGHRA and YSYEKL. The CDR3 covers 17 residues. Losses at the gene ends were 0 bases for V and 0 bases for J; bases not matched to a gene: 4. The DNA for the CDR3 is TGCGCCAGCAGCCAAGAGACTAGCGGAGGGAGCACAGATACGCAGTATTTT. The encoded protein is CASSQETSGGSTDTQYF.

The chain couples TRBV9 to TRBJ1-6; 8 nucleotides match TRBD1. After removal of 4 bases from V and 7 bases from J, the junction contained 7 bases not matched to a gene. Germline lookup yields CDR1 SGDLS and CDR2 YYNGEE. CDR3 length: 15 amino acids. Here the CDR3 reads CASSSDRAGNSPLHF. The CDR3 bases are TGTGCCAGCAGCTCGGACAGGGCAGGGAATTCACCCCTCCACTTT.

The chain carries TRBV7-2 and TRBJ1-1; D not certain. This CDR3 is built from 14 residues. Trimming took off 5 bases at V and 1 base at J, with 11 bases between the two ends. CDR1 is SGHTA, CDR2 FQGNSA, per germline. The CDR3 loop is CASSGQEGNTEAFF. CDR3 DNA: TGTGCCAGCAGCGGCCAGGAGGGGAACACTGAAGCTTTCTTT.

The chain links TRBV9 to TRBJ2-3, with TRBD2 matching 7 bases. CDR3 length: 15 amino acids. Germline trimming cut 0 bases from V and 2 bases from J; bases unmatched to any gene: 3. In germline, CDR1 is SGDLS, CDR2 YYNGEE. The CDR3 DNA reads as TGTGCCAGCAGCGTAGGGAGCGGGGACACAGATACGCAGTATTTT. Encoded protein: CASSVGSGDTDTQYF.

V usage is TRBV29-1 and J usage is TRBJ2-3, with 10 positions matching TRBD1. The CDR3 consists of 14 residues. V gave up 6 bases and J gave up 1 base; unmatched junction bases: 4. Germline loops: CDR1 SQVTM, CDR2 ANQGSEA. The CDR3 reads CSVIGTGGTDTQYF. CDR3 nucleotides: TGCAGCGTCATCGGGACAGGGGGCACAGATACGCAGTATTTT.

V is TRBV9 and J is TRBJ1-2; perhaps TRBD1 as D (6 bases). CDR1 and CDR2 (germline): SGDLS, YYNGEE. V was trimmed by 3 bases and J by 3 bases, leaving 6 bases between them. The CDR3 length is 12 residues. The CDR3 is CASSGTDYGYTF. The CDR3 coding sequence is TGTGCCAGCAGCGGGACAGACTATGGCTACACCTTC.

The chain carries TRBV27 and TRBJ2-7; the match to TRBD2 covers 11 bases. The V gene's germline CDR1 is MNHEY and CDR2 SMNVEV (reference sequence). This CDR3 is 16 amino acids long. Losses at the gene ends were 5 bases for V and 3 bases for J; bases not matched to a gene: 9. The CDR3 nucleotides read TGTGCCAGCAGTGCTTACGGGACTAGCGGTTACTACGAGCAGTACTTC. Translation: CASSAYGTSGYYEQYF.

The chain uses TRBV6-4 and TRBJ2-3; D perhaps matches TRBD2 (6 bases). Looked up from germline, CDR1 is MRHNA and CDR2 is SNTAGT. Trimming removed 4 bases at V and 0 bases at J, with 11 bases between. The CDR3 has 15 residues. This CDR3 reads CASSGFSGSTDTQYF. The CDR3 DNA is TGTGCCAGCAGTGGATTCAGCGGGAGCACAGATACGCAGTATTTT.

V is TRBV10-2 and J is TRBJ2-2; D remains ambiguous. CDR3 length equals 15 residues. Looked up from germline, CDR1 is WSHSY and CDR2 is SAAADI. V was cut by 1 base and J by 4 bases, with 10 bases left in between. CDR3 region: CASSELTPSTGELFF. The CDR3 DNA reads TGCGCCAGCAGTGAGTTGACTCCCTCCACCGGGGAGCTGTTTTTT.

The chain has TRBV19 and TRBJ1-6, with D possibly being TRBD1 (6 bases). Germline V lookup: CDR1 LNHDA, CDR2 SQIVND (reference sequence). V lost 6 bases and J lost 7, with 19 bases in between. The CDR3 contains 16 residues. This chain's CDR3 is CASRWVSGQSNSPLHF. In DNA, the CDR3 is TGTGCCAGTAGATGGGTCTCCGGACAGTCGAATTCACCCCTCCACTTT.

This chain joins TRBV7-3 and TRBJ2-2; 12 bases are a match to TRBD2. The CDR3 spans 15 residues. Germline assignment: CDR1 SGHTA and CDR2 FQGTGA. The V gene end was trimmed by 4 bases and the J gene end by 5 bases; junction bases not matched to a gene: 2. CDR3 residues: CASSYLAGGTGELFF. CDR3 nucleotides: TGTGCCAGCAGCTACCTAGCGGGAGGGACCGGGGAGCTGTTTTTT.

The chain is built from TRBV19 and TRBJ2-7; 7 nucleotides align to TRBD1. V dropped 3 bases and J dropped 1; count of bases not matched to a gene: 0. Germline lookup yields CDR1 LNHDA and CDR2 SQIVND (reference sequence). This CDR3 comprises 13 residues. In DNA, the CDR3 is TGTGCCAGTAGTATGGGACAGTCCTACGAGCAGTACTTC. Protein product: CASSMGQSYEQYF.

Remarks on this clone: One end of the junction varies from germline; a read error may be responsible. This chain links TRBV5-8 with TRBJ2-7; a weak D match, TRBD2 (7 bases). The CDR3 covers 14 residues. In germline, CDR1 is SGHTS, CDR2 YDEGEE. The DNA of the CDR3 is TGTGCCAGCAGGGTTGGGGGGGCCCAAACAGCAGTGGACTTC. It translates to CASRVGGAQTAVDF.

The CDR3 spells CASSYGQNYEQYF. CDR3 in DNA: TGTGCCAGCAGTTACGGTCAGAACTACGAGCAGTACTTC. The chain employs TRBV6-6 and TRBJ2-5; D not resolved. The DNA end is more similar to TRBJ2-7, so the J call may be wrong. CDR3 length equals 13 residues. The germline gives CDR1 MNHNY, CDR2 SVGAGI (reference sequence).

This rearrangement joins TRBV28 to TRBJ1-1; D not resolved. This CDR3 comprises 16 residues. Germline V gene lookup returns CDR1 MDHEN and CDR2 SYDVKM. V was pared by 5 bases and J by 1 base, with 17 bases between. The CDR3 coding sequence is TGTGCCAGCAGTCTCACTAATCTCCGCAGGAACACTGAAGCTTTCTTT. The encoded protein is CASSLTNLRRNTEAFF. Complete variable domain (other parts from reference TRBV28 and TRBJ1-1): DVKVTQSSRYLVKRTGEKVFLECVQDMDHENMFWYRQDPGLGLRLIYFSYDVKMKEKGDIPEGYSVSREKKERFSLILESASTNQTSMYLCASSLTNLRRNTEAFFGQGTRLTVV.

The DNA of the CDR3 is TGCAGCGCGCTTCAAAGCGGGAATGAGCAGTTCTTC. Residues: CSALQSGNEQFF. The chain has TRBV29-1 and TRBJ2-1; TRBD2 might be the D (6 bases). The CDR3 extends over 12 amino acids. The germline CDR1 and CDR2 sequences are SQVTM and ANQGSEA. V shed 7 bases and J shed 7 bases, with 14 bases lying between them.

Only a few counts were recorded for this clone. V and J are TRBV27 and TRBJ1-6; a weak D match, TRBD1 (5 bases). Germline V gene data show CDR1 as MNHEY and CDR2 as SMNVEV (reference sequence). This CDR3 region has 13 residues. V was clipped by 5 bases and J by 5 bases, with 7 bases between them. As DNA, the CDR3 is TGTGCCAGCAGTCGCAGGGATAATTCACCCCTCCACTTT. It translates to CASSRRDNSPLHF.

This rearrangement joins TRBV5-4 to TRBJ2-3; TRBD2 matches 10 bases. Trimming at V came to 3 bases and at J to 2 bases, leaving 3 bases not matched to a gene. The CDR3 consists of 15 residues. Germline CDR1 SGHNT, CDR2 YYREEE (reference sequence). The CDR3 DNA is TGTGCCAGCAGCTATGGACTAGCGGTCACAGATACGCAGTATTTT. Amino acids: CASSYGLAVTDTQYF.

The V and J genes are TRBV6-5 and TRBJ2-1; TRBD1 agrees at 8 bases. Germline assignment: CDR1 MNHEY and CDR2 SVGAGI. V lost 5 bases to trimming and J lost 4 bases; unmatched junction nucleotides: 7. The CDR3 totals 15 residues. The CDR3 loop is CASSHRGKGYNEQFF. The DNA of the CDR3 is TGTGCCAGCAGTCACAGGGGGAAAGGGTACAATGAGCAGTTCTTC.

This rearrangement joins TRBV7-3 to TRBJ2-1; 12 bases fit TRBD2. The CDR3 has 14 residues. Germline trimming cut 8 bases from V and 5 bases from J; bases unmatched to any gene: 4. Per the germline V gene, CDR1 is SGHTA and CDR2 is FQGTGA. The CDR3 sequence: CASLRLAGDNEQFF. CDR3 in DNA: TGTGCCAGCCTCCGACTAGCGGGGGACAATGAGCAGTTCTTC.

The chain employs TRBV4-1 and TRBJ1-4; D gene uncertain. The CDR3 totals 14 residues. Germline loops: CDR1 MGHRA, CDR2 YSYEKL. Trimming pared 2 bases from V and 0 bases from J, leaving 4 bases between. The CDR3 DNA is TGCGCCAGCAGCCAACAGACAACTAATGAAAAACTGTTTTTT. This codes for CASSQQTTNEKLFF.

The chain is built from TRBV10-2 and TRBJ2-2; 8 positions agree with TRBD2. J lost 5 bases, V lost 2 bases, and 4 bases had no gene match. The length of the CDR3 is 15 residues. Germline V gene sequence: CDR1 WSHSY, CDR2 SAAADI. The CDR3 loop reads CASSERGGLTGELFF. The CDR3 DNA reads as TGCGCCAGCAGTGAGCGGGGGGGCCTGACCGGGGAGCTGTTTTTT.

This chain links TRBV18 with TRBJ2-5, with 10 bases that match TRBD2. Germline V gene data show CDR1 as KGHSH and CDR2 as LQKENI. Trimming at V came to 4 bases and at J to 2 bases, leaving 7 bases not matched to a gene. This CDR3 has 16 residues. The chain's CDR3 is CASSRGLASIQETQYF. DNA of the CDR3: TGTGCCAGCTCACGGGGACTAGCGTCAATACAAGAGACCCAGTACTTC.

V usage is TRBV4-2 and J usage is TRBJ2-6; TRBD2 is a possible D gene (5 bases). V was shortened by 0 bases and J by 4 bases, with 10 bases between the two germline ends. The germline V gene has CDR1 LGHNA and CDR2 YNFKEQ. There are 16 residues in the CDR3. As DNA, the CDR3 is TGTGCCAGCAGCCAAGAAGAGGGTACCGGGGCCAACGTCCTGACTTTC. It is translated as CASSQEEGTGANVLTF.

The chain recombines TRBV30 with TRBJ2-2, with 9 nucleotides matching TRBD1. The CDR3 covers 13 residues. The V gene end was trimmed by 7 bases and the J gene end by 13 bases; junction bases not matched to a gene: 13. The V gene's germline CDR1 is GTSNPN and CDR2 SVGIG (reference sequence). Here the CDR3 reads CASNRDRVPRLFF. For the CDR3, the DNA is TGTGCCTCCAACCGGGACAGGGTCCCTCGGCTGTTTTTT.

V is TRBV19 and J is TRBJ2-7, with 10 positions matching TRBD2. After removal of 4 bases from V and 7 bases from J, the junction contained 10 bases not matched to a gene. The CDR3 runs to 15 residues. Looked up from germline, CDR1 is LNHDA and CDR2 is SQIVND (reference sequence). CDR3 residues: CASSTLLAGTGEQYF. The CDR3 DNA sequence: TGTGCCAGTAGTACCCTACTAGCGGGAACGGGGGAGCAGTACTTC. Full variable domain (remainder filled in from reference TRBV19 and TRBJ2-7): DGGITQSPKYLFRKEGQNVTLSCEQNLNHDAMYWYRQDPGQGLRLIYYSQIVNDFQKGDIAEGYSVSREKKESFPLTVTSAQKNPTAFYLCASSTLLAGTGEQYFGPGTRLTVT.

This CDR3 reads CASSSTGGYNEQFF. CDR3 bases: TGTGCCAGCAGTTCGACAGGGGGCTACAATGAGCAGTTCTTC. V and J are TRBV27 and TRBJ2-1; 9 bases are shared with TRBD1. The CDR3 runs 14 residues. Germline V CDR1 and CDR2: MNHEY, SMNVEV (reference sequence). V was clipped by 4 bases and J by 3 bases; unmatched bases: 1.